Below are 4 T cell receptor beta chains sequenced from a single sample in a study of T cells in localized non-small cell lung cancer. Clones were sequenced by immunoSEQ multiplex PCR, and TCRdb holds only the in-frame ones, with some missing. The table has some 27,000 clones, about 90% seen once. Sequences were derived from peripheral blood, sampled before any cancer treatment. These receptors all come from a woman between 18 and 50 years old with stage I lung adenocarcinoma.

The sample holds one count of this clone. The chain has TRBV7-9 and TRBJ1-3; no firm D call. Germline V gene sequence: CDR1 SEHNR, CDR2 FQNEAQ (reference sequence). Trimming stripped 5 bases from V and 4 bases from J, with 15 bases between. CDR3 length: 15 amino acids. This CDR3 is CASSRAETQGNTIYF. CDR3 in DNA: TGTGCCAGCAGCCGGGCGGAGACACAAGGAAACACCATATATTTT.

The rearrangement joins TRBV20-1 to TRBJ2-3, with a weak D call TRBD2 (5 bases). CDR3 length: 11 amino acids. In germline, CDR1 is DFQATT, CDR2 SNEGSKA (reference sequence). V was cut by 3 bases and J by 6 bases, with 7 bases left in between. CDR3 bases: TGCAGTGCTAGGCGGGTGGATACGCAGTATTTT. It is translated as CSARRVDTQYF.

The V gene is TRBV4-1, the J gene TRBJ2-3, with D unclear. Germline V gene lookup returns CDR1 MGHRA and CDR2 YSYEKL. Between the trimmed V and J ends, which lost 4 bases and 3 bases, there was a span of 11 bases. The CDR3 is 14 amino acids. CDR3 nucleotide sequence: TGCGCCAGCAGCCCCCCCTACCAAACAGATACGCAGTATTTT. Its translation: CASSPPYQTDTQYF.

The chain recombines TRBV7-9 with TRBJ1-2, with a tentative D call TRBD1 (6 bases). V was clipped by 5 bases and J by 0 bases, with 19 bases between them. The CDR3 length is 17 residues. Germline V gene lookup returns CDR1 SEHNR and CDR2 FQNEAQ (reference sequence). CDR3 loop: CASSDLTGFLANYGYTF. As DNA, the CDR3 is TGTGCCAGCAGCGACCTTACAGGGTTCCTAGCTAACTATGGCTACACCTTC.